A selection of T cell receptor beta chains follows, all from one sample in a study of blood T cell repertoires in COVID-19. Using immunoSEQ multiplex PCR, the repertoire was profiled, and TCRdb retains in-frame clones only, with some absent. The data show about 190,000 clones, nearly 85% seen once. The sequenced material came from peripheral blood. The receptors here all came from a woman younger than 45 with acute or convalescent COVID-19. CDR3s include the opening cysteine and the closing phenylalanine or tryptophan.

V	J	CDR3
TRBV5-6	TRBJ1-5	CASGIQGALNQPQHF
TRBV6-2/TRBV6-3	TRBJ1-2	CASSYSSAGTGNYGYTF
TRBV10-3	TRBJ1-2	CATPGLADGYTF
TRBV7-2	TRBJ2-2	CASSLDRGAGELFF
TRBV20-1	TRBJ1-1	CSAGRASEAFF
TRBV7-2	TRBJ2-7	CASSFRQIPYEQYF
TRBV2	TRBJ1-2	CASNLGDYGYTF
TRBV6-1	TRBJ2-2	CASSERGRGLNTGELFF
TRBV5-1	TRBJ2-2	CASSLGQAANTGELFF
TRBV27	TRBJ1-1	CASSIGTEAFF
TRBV27	TRBJ1-5	CASSLGGGRQPQHF
TRBV28	TRBJ1-5	CASSLRLSNQPQHF
TRBV6-6	TRBJ2-1	CASSPSGDSYNEQFF
TRBV27	TRBJ2-1	CASSWDSSYNEQFF
TRBV7-8	TRBJ1-5	CASSRRGDSNQPQHF
TRBV6-4	TRBJ2-1	CASTNSDSPGTYNEQFF
TRBV5-1	TRBJ2-3	CASSLAGDTQYF
TRBV6-2/TRBV6-3	TRBJ2-5	CASSYEDWETQYF
TRBV6-6	TRBJ1-5	CASSLRQVPGNQPQHF
TRBV7-9	TRBJ2-7	CASSGPRDRASYEQYF
TRBV6-2/TRBV6-3	TRBJ2-1	CASTPTQGVYNEQFF
TRBV7-3	TRBJ2-3	CASSPRGRETDTQYF
TRBV11-3	TRBJ1-1	CASSWGGGLNTEAFF
TRBV9	TRBJ2-7	CASSVGAGGSYEQYF
TRBV5-1	TRBJ1-1	CASSLGANEAFF
TRBV9	TRBJ1-2	CASSRRDWEINYGYTF
TRBV5-1	TRBJ2-2	CASSLVRGGGTGELFF
TRBV7-9	TRBJ2-3	CASSLAISGSTDTQYF
TRBV6-5	TRBJ2-1	CASSYSQTGGYNEQFF
TRBV27	TRBJ2-3	CASSRYLTDTQYF
TRBV27	TRBJ1-6	CASSYGAGASNSPLHF
TRBV4-2	TRBJ1-1	CASSQASGQASNLYTEAFF
TRBV29-1	TRBJ2-1	CSVDFHNEQFF
TRBV12-3/TRBV12-4	TRBJ1-6	CASFREVNSPLHF
TRBV5-4	TRBJ1-4	CASSVRQNEKLFF
TRBV6-5	TRBJ1-2	CASSYSLRQGSYYTF
TRBV28	TRBJ2-5	CASSPRTSGGEAQYF
TRBV7-9	TRBJ1-2	CASSLVVGQGHYGYTF
TRBV29-1	TRBJ1-1	CSVPRAGNLEAFF
TRBV30	TRBJ1-5	CAWSPTAYNQPQHF
TRBV5-1	TRBJ1-1	CASSLDTGGGTEAFF
TRBV10-3	TRBJ2-7	CAISEEGQGYYEQYF
TRBV13	TRBJ1-4	CASSLGGGGDEKLFF
TRBV6-2/TRBV6-3	TRBJ2-1	CASSYWPLDRGYYNEQFF
TRBV30	TRBJ1-6	CAWSQYGDRGNSPLHF
TRBV4-3	TRBJ2-7	CASSHLQGKYEQYF
TRBV11-2	TRBJ2-1	CASSLIAGGYNEQFF
TRBV9	TRBJ2-1	CASSVGGLTEQFF
TRBV19	TRBJ2-3	CASSSGQGITDTQYF
TRBV3-1/TRBV3-2	TRBJ2-2	CASSSGLVNTGELFF
TRBV7-9	TRBJ1-2	CASSFAGTATRGYTF
TRBV5-8	TRBJ2-3	CASSLGLAGARTDTQYF